Below, 26 T cell receptor beta chains from the same sample are listed, as sequenced in a study of T-cell memory formation after mild COVID-19. TCRdb reprocessed the 5' RACE reads with MiXCR, giving one entry per CDR3 protein. The sample has hundreds of thousands of distinct CDR3 sequences; 20% are singletons. The sample consisted of PBMCs or a T cell subset sorted from them (not recorded which). All receptors derive from an adult woman who had mild COVID-19 (a few samples of this study predate the infection). Cell type and time point are not known.

This clonotype was observed a handful of times. The V call is TRBV6-2 or TRBV6-3, the J call TRBJ2-3; D is perhaps TRBD1 (6 bases). CDR1 and CDR2 (germline): MNHEY, SVGEGT. CDR3 length: 12 residues. Trimming stripped 6 bases from V and 7 bases from J, with 11 bases between. CDR3 protein: CASSPTGYTQYF. In DNA, the CDR3 is TGTGCCAGCAGCCCAACAGGGTATACGCAGTATTTT.

This clonotype occurred many times. The chain links TRBV12-3 or TRBV12-4 to TRBJ2-3; 14 nucleotides match TRBD2. V shed 6 bases and J 12 bases; nucleotides not matched to a gene: 8. The CDR3 has 14 residues. CDR3 region: CASRGTSGRGDQYF. For the CDR3, the DNA is TGTGCCAGCAGGGGGACTAGCGGGAGAGGGGACCAGTATTTT.

This chain joins TRBV7-8 and TRBJ2-6; a weak D match, TRBD2 (5 bases). V lost 4 bases to trimming and J lost 2 bases, with 12 bases between them. In germline, CDR1 is SGHVS, CDR2 FQNEAQ. The CDR3 loop spans 16 amino acids. CDR3 nucleotide sequence: TGTGCCAGCAGCTCAGTTGCGGGCGCTGGGGCCAACGTCCTGACTTTC. This sequence encodes CASSSVAGAGANVLTF.

V usage is TRBV3-1 and J usage is TRBJ2-5, with 9 positions matching TRBD1. Germline CDR1 is LGHDT and CDR2 is YNNKEL (reference sequence). Trimming at V came to 3 bases and at J to 5 bases, leaving 10 bases not matched to a gene. This CDR3 comprises 16 residues. The CDR3 nucleotides are TGTGCCAGCAGCCAGTGGGACAGGGCGGTATGGGAGACCCAGTACTTC. It encodes CASSQWDRAVWETQYF.

This clonotype was counted a few times. V and J are TRBV3-1 and TRBJ2-7, with no clear D. The V end was cut by 1 base, the J end by 5 bases, with 12 bases between. The CDR3 sequence is 14 residues long. Per germline, CDR1 LGHDT and CDR2 YNNKEL (reference sequence). The CDR3 region is CASSQGVGFDEQYF. Here the CDR3 DNA reads TGTGCCAGCAGCCAAGGAGTCGGGTTCGACGAGCAGTACTTC.

This clonotype came up a few times. The chain combines TRBV29-1 with TRBJ2-1; 13 bases are shared with TRBD2. J lost 4 bases, V lost 4 bases, and 4 bases had no gene match. Germline V lookup: CDR1 SQVTM, CDR2 ANQGSEA. There are 15 residues in the CDR3. CDR3 nucleotides: TGCAGCGTTGCGGGGACTAGCGGGGTTTACAATGAGCAGTTCTTC. It specifies CSVAGTSGVYNEQFF.

This clonotype was seen only a few times. The chain employs TRBV7-2 and TRBJ2-7; TRBD2 might be the D (7 bases). V lost 3 bases, J lost 3 bases, and 15 bases lay in between. In germline, CDR1 is SGHTA, CDR2 FQGNSA. The CDR3 runs 15 residues. The CDR3, as DNA: TGTGCCAGCAGCTTGAGGGGGGGCGGCGACTACGAGCAGTACTTC. Amino acid sequence: CASSLRGGGDYEQYF.

This clonotype was detected many times. The V call is TRBV12-3 or TRBV12-4, the J call TRBJ1-5, with D possibly TRBD1 on 5 matching bases. This CDR3 has 15 residues. The V end was cut by 1 base, the J end by 5 bases, with 12 bases between. Here the CDR3 reads CASSLGEGPYQPQHF. CDR3 DNA sequence: TGTGCCAGCAGTTTAGGCGAGGGGCCCTATCAGCCCCAGCATTTT.

In its sample, this clonotype was seen a few times. The rearrangement links TRBV7-2 to TRBJ1-4; D is possibly TRBD1 (5 bases). Germline V CDR1 and CDR2: SGHTA, FQGNSA. The length of the CDR3 is 15 residues. Trimming removed 5 bases from V and 8 bases from J, with 18 bases in between. Here the CDR3 reads CASSRSGGIQEKLFF. The CDR3 DNA is TGTGCCAGCAGCCGTTCGGGGGGGATCCAAGAAAAACTGTTTTTT.

Ten or more counts support this clonotype. J is TRBJ2-7 and V is TRBV7-9; D is perhaps TRBD1 (5 bases). Germline assignment: CDR1 SEHNR and CDR2 FQNEAQ (reference sequence). This CDR3 spans 13 amino acids. Trimming stripped 1 base from V and 2 bases from J, with 6 bases between. The CDR3 DNA reads as TGTGCCAGCAGCTTAGGGACACCCTACGAGCAGTACTTC. This codes for CASSLGTPYEQYF. The full variable domain, with the rest looked up from reference TRBV7-9 and TRBJ2-7, is DTGVSQNPRHKITKRGQNVTFRCDPISEHNRLYWYRQTLGQGPEFLTYFQNEAQLEKSRLLSDRFSAERPKGSFSTLEIQRTEQGDSAMYLCASSLGTPYEQYFGPGTRLTVT.

Many counts were recorded for this clonotype. The rearrangement joins TRBV5-5 to TRBJ2-7; D possibly uses TRBD1 or TRBD2 (5 bases each). Germline V gene sequence: CDR1 SGHKS, CDR2 YYEKEE (reference sequence). The V and J ends lost 0 bases and 5 bases respectively, with 12 bases between them. The CDR3 is made up of 14 amino acids. CDR3 in amino acids: CASSLDWMGDEQYF. CDR3 DNA sequence: TGTGCCAGCAGCTTGGATTGGATGGGGGACGAGCAGTACTTC.

This clonotype was counted only a few times. J is TRBJ2-3 and V is TRBV12-3 or TRBV12-4; TRBD2 matches at 7 bases. The CDR3 consists of 12 residues. With 5 bases clipped from V and 13 bases from J, the junction kept 9 bases outside the gene matches. The DNA of the CDR3 is TGTGCCAGCAGTGGAGGGGCCCGGGAGGAGTATTTT. Translating it yields CASSGGAREEYF.

On this clonotype: Germline and junction disagree at one end, which may indicate a read error. The CDR3 spells CSVRIANYEQYF. CDR3 in DNA: TGCAGTGTTAGAATTGCGAACTACGAGCAGTACTTC. The V gene is TRBV20-1, the J gene TRBJ2-7, with D unclear. Germline CDR1 DFQATT, CDR2 SNEGSKA (reference sequence). This CDR3 is 12 amino acids long.

Only a few counts were recorded for this clonotype. This chain uses TRBV6-1 with TRBJ2-1; 12 bases fit TRBD1. Germline CDR1 reads MNHNS; CDR2 reads SASEGT. The length of the CDR3 is 15 residues. V trimming: 6 bases; J trimming: 8 bases; junction bases outside the gene matches: 8. This CDR3 reads CASRLPGQGADEQFF. CDR3 in DNA: TGTGCCAGCAGATTGCCGGGACAGGGGGCAGATGAGCAGTTCTTC.

This clonotype was picked up one time. The chain employs TRBV24-1 and TRBJ2-2; no clear D. The CDR3 consists of 12 residues. Germline CDR1 reads KGHDR; CDR2 reads SFDVKD. V lost 2 bases to trimming and J lost 6 bases, with 3 bases between them. CDR3 in DNA: TGTGCCACCAGTGATTCAGCCGGGGAGCTGTTTTTT. It translates to CATSDSAGELFF.

This clonotype has just a few counts. V gene TRBV15 combines with J gene TRBJ2-3, with D uncertain. This CDR3 is built from 13 residues. V was shortened by 5 bases and J by 4 bases, with 10 bases between the two germline ends. Germline V lookup: CDR1 LNHNV, CDR2 YYDKDF (reference sequence). CDR3 sequence: CATSARPADTQYF. The CDR3 bases are TGTGCCACCAGCGCCAGGCCTGCAGATACGCAGTATTTT.

The J gene is TRBJ2-7, the V gene TRBV5-6; TRBD1 might be the D (6 bases). This CDR3 spans 14 amino acids. The ends were cut back, 4 bases at V and 2 bases at J, with 13 bases in the middle. Germline V gene data show CDR1 as SGHDT and CDR2 as YYEEEE. The CDR3 region has the DNA TGTGCCAGCAGCCCTGCGACAGGAACCTACGAGCAGTACGTC. It codes for CASSPATGTYEQYV.

J is TRBJ2-3 and V is TRBV2, with TRBD2 identical over 9 bases. This CDR3 has 16 residues. Germline CDR1 and CDR2: SNHLY and FYNNEI. After removal of 4 bases from V and 2 bases from J, the junction contained 7 bases not matched to a gene. CDR3 sequence (DNA): TGTGCCAGCAGTGGTGAGCGGGGGGCAAACACAGATACGCAGTATTTT. It specifies CASSGERGANTDTQYF.

The CDR3 DNA follows: TGCAGTGCAAGGACTAGCGGGAGGTCCCACGAGCAGTACTTC. Amino acid sequence: CSARTSGRSHEQYF. The chain recombines TRBV20-1 with TRBJ2-7, with 14 bases matching TRBD2. Germline CDR1 reads DFQATT; CDR2 reads SNEGSKA (reference sequence). The CDR3 spans 14 residues. Trimming at V came to 6 bases and at J to 5 bases, leaving 6 bases not matched to a gene.

This clonotype turned up a few times. V gene TRBV7-9 combines with J gene TRBJ2-1; 13 nucleotides align to TRBD2. This CDR3 is built from 16 residues. The germline CDR1 and CDR2 sequences are SEHNR and FQNEAQ (reference sequence). V shed 5 bases and J 8 bases; nucleotides not matched to a gene: 9. CDR3 region: CASSPTSGRAVHEQFF. The CDR3, as DNA: TGTGCCAGCAGCCCAACTAGCGGGAGGGCGGTGCATGAGCAGTTCTTC.

This sequence joins TRBV7-9 and TRBJ1-5; D is possibly TRBD1 (5 bases). In germline, CDR1 is SEHNR, CDR2 FQNEAQ (reference sequence). This CDR3 is 14 amino acids long. V dropped 0 bases and J dropped 6 bases, with 9 bases sitting between them. The CDR3 sequence: CASSLAQGRQPQHF. For the CDR3, the DNA is TGTGCCAGCAGCTTAGCGCAGGGACGTCAGCCCCAGCATTTT.

This clonotype was detected ten times or more. The chain links TRBV12-3 or TRBV12-4 to TRBJ2-6; D unresolved. The ends were cut back, 8 bases at V and 0 bases at J, with 8 bases in the middle. There are 14 residues in the CDR3. The CDR3 reads CASVPNSGANVLTF. The CDR3 nucleotides are TGTGCCAGCGTACCAAACTCTGGGGCCAACGTCCTGACTTTC.

The rearrangement links TRBV18 to TRBJ2-1; D remains ambiguous. The CDR3 runs 16 residues. Trimming removed 2 bases at V and 3 bases at J, with 14 bases between. Germline V gene sequence: CDR1 KGHSH, CDR2 LQKENI. The CDR3 spells CASSPLESTLYNEQFF. The DNA of the CDR3 is TGTGCCAGCTCACCATTGGAGTCTACCCTCTACAATGAGCAGTTCTTC. Full variable domain (outside the CDR3, taken from reference TRBV18 and TRBJ2-1): NAGVMQNPRHLVRRRGQEARLRCSPMKGHSHVYWYRQLPEEGLKFMVYLQKENIIDESGMPKERFSAEFPKEGPSILRIQQVVRGDSAAYFCASSPLESTLYNEQFFGPGTRLTVL.

This clonotype was counted only a few times. The chain is built from TRBV3-1 and TRBJ1-6; D perhaps matches TRBD1 (6 bases). The germline V and J ends were trimmed by 4 bases and 5 bases, with 9 bases remaining between them. Germline assignment: CDR1 LGHDT and CDR2 YNNKEL (reference sequence). The length of the CDR3 is 14 residues. In DNA, the CDR3 is TGTGCCAGCAGCCCCAGGGGCGATAATTCACCCCTCCACTTT. It specifies CASSPRGDNSPLHF. Supplemented by reference TRBV3-1 and TRBJ1-6, the full variable domain reads DTAVSQTPKYLVTQMGNDKSIKCEQNLGHDTMYWYKQDSKKFLKIMFSYNNKELIINETVPNRFSPKSPDKAHLNLHINSLELGDSAVYFCASSPRGDNSPLHFGNGTRLTVT.

This clonotype occurred a few times. The genes are TRBV7-9 and TRBJ2-7; the match to TRBD2 covers 7 bases. Germline V gene lookup returns CDR1 SEHNR and CDR2 FQNEAQ (reference sequence). The CDR3 covers 14 residues. The ends lost 5 bases at V and 0 bases at J; junction bases unmatched: 4. The CDR3 region is CASSRGRDSYEQYF. The CDR3 region has the DNA TGTGCCAGCAGCCGCGGGAGAGACTCCTACGAGCAGTACTTC.

The rearrangement links TRBV5-1 to TRBJ2-2, with D perhaps being TRBD1 or TRBD2 (5 bases each). V was shortened by 1 base and J by 10 bases, with 17 bases between the two germline ends. The length of the CDR3 is 15 residues. Germline V lookup: CDR1 SGHRS, CDR2 YFSETQ. The CDR3: CASSLRGASLAELFF. DNA of the CDR3: TGCGCCAGCAGCTTGAGAGGGGCCTCCTTGGCGGAGCTGTTTTTT.